This T cell receptor beta chain emerged from a study of cytomegalovirus exposure and HLA in healthy donors. Regarding the study as a whole: Confirmation in vitro established that a few CMV-associated chains were specific for CMV antigens.

Separation from the roughly 600-subject first cohort characterized the approximately 120-subject validation cohort, to which the donors belonged. Measured with immunoSEQ multiplex PCR; TCRdb has only the in-frame clones, and not every one. The data contain 150,000 or so clones, about four fifths of them singletons. The CDR3 length is 14 residues. CDR1 and CDR2 (germline): SEHNR, FQNEAQ (reference sequence). V dropped 5 bases and J dropped 5 bases, with 15 bases sitting between them. Comments on this clone: Its antigen is unidentified.

Input material: PBMCs. The sequence was obtained from a man younger than 40 in good health and CMV-seropositive. This sequence joins TRBV7-9 and TRBJ2-5; D is unclear. CDR3 region: CASSRAPGGETQYF. CDR3 DNA sequence: TGTGCCAGCAGCCGTGCGCCGGGTGGGGAGACCCAGTACTTC.